This T cell receptor (beta chain) was profiled in a study of blood T cells in healthy people across ages. Study-wide context: There was about one barcoded beta molecule captured by template switching per two T cells. Study observations and caveats: Shifts in expanded clonotypes may have been confounded by donor CMV status, which was unknown.

A sample-barcoded 5' primer and a J-beta primer mix were used in a second PCR of roughly 7 to 12 cycles. Each CDR3 protein is one row after TCRdb ran MiXCR on the 5' RACE reads. The table records roughly 730,000 distinct CDR3 sequences, 45% to 70% of them present only once. This CDR3 is built from 12 residues. From germline, CDR1 is MDHEN and CDR2 SYDVKM. The V end lost 8 bases, the J end lost 1 base, and 6 bases lay between the germline ends. Notes on this clonotype: The antigen is unknown.

Sequenced material: blood. The gene calls are TRBV28 and TRBJ2-4, with D possibly matching TRBD2 (5 bases). This TCR was recovered from a man aged 35-49 years in good health. CDR3 DNA: TGTGCCAGCCGAGGGGCCAAAAACATTCAGTACTTC. Its protein is CASRGAKNIQYF.